One sample yielded the 13 T cell receptor beta chains listed below, sequenced in a study of shared clonotypes between healthy human individuals. Assay used: immunoSEQ multiplex PCR; TCRdb lists only in-frame clones, some missing. Found here are roughly 330,000 clones, approximately 79% of them singletons; the top ten hold about a tenth. The sample consisted of memory CD4+ T cells sorted from blood. The subset here: CD45RA-negative fraction. The receptors derive from a man aged 25 to 40 in good health.

J is TRBJ1-2 and V is TRBV5-1, with TRBD1 matching 8 bases. The trim removed 4 bases at V and 7 bases at J, leaving 9 bases unmatched. Per germline, CDR1 SGHRS and CDR2 YFSETQ. The CDR3 extends over 14 amino acids. The CDR3 sequence is CASSLRTGGGGYTF. For the CDR3, the DNA is TGCGCCAGCAGCCTCCGAACAGGGGGAGGTGGCTACACCTTC.

This chain connects TRBV6-5 to TRBJ2-1; D ambiguous. CDR1 is MNHEY and CDR2 is SVGAGI in the germline V gene. This CDR3 contains 14 residues. V was pared by 7 bases and J by 2 bases, with 12 bases between. CDR3 nucleotide sequence: TGTGCCAGCAACTCAGCGCTAACCTACAATGAGCAGTTCTTC. The encoded protein is CASNSALTYNEQFF.

J is TRBJ2-3 and V is TRBV5-4; tentatively, D is TRBD1 (5 bases). CDR3 length: 15 residues. The ends were cut back, 2 bases at V and 3 bases at J, with 13 bases in the middle. Germline V CDR1 and CDR2: SGHNT, YYREEE (reference sequence). For the CDR3, the DNA is TGTGCCAGCAGCTTAGGGGTATTTGTTACAGATACGCAGTATTTT. It is translated as CASSLGVFVTDTQYF.

This clone was counted once. This chain uses TRBV28 with TRBJ1-1; a possible D gene is TRBD1 (5 bases). With 2 bases removed from V and 1 base from J, the gap between germline ends came to 20 bases. Germline V CDR1 and CDR2: MDHEN, SYDVKM. This CDR3 comprises 18 residues. The CDR3 coding sequence is TGTGCCAGCAGTTTACCCCTGTTTACGGGACTGACGAACACTGAAGCTTTCTTT. It specifies CASSLPLFTGLTNTEAFF.

The rearrangement uses TRBV28 and TRBJ2-5; D remains unclear. The V and J ends lost 10 bases and 2 bases respectively, with 11 bases between them. Germline lookup yields CDR1 MDHEN and CDR2 SYDVKM. This CDR3 has 12 residues. CDR3 protein: CATGSYQETQYF. Here the CDR3 DNA reads TGTGCCACCGGTTCGTATCAAGAGACCCAGTACTTC.

The gene calls are TRBV7-9 and TRBJ2-1; TRBD2 agrees at 9 bases. This CDR3 is built from 15 residues. Trimming at V came to 4 bases and at J to 7 bases, leaving 8 bases not matched to a gene. Germline CDR1 SEHNR, CDR2 FQNEAQ (reference sequence). CDR3 DNA: TGTGCCAGCAGCTCAGGGACTAGCAGAGTGAATGAGCAGTTCTTC. The encoded protein is CASSSGTSRVNEQFF.

This clone was detected only a few times. The chain carries TRBV5-1 and TRBJ2-1; D not resolved. Germline V gives CDR1 SGHRS, CDR2 YFSETQ. Between the trimmed V and J ends, which lost 0 bases and 7 bases, there was a span of 8 bases. This CDR3 has 13 amino acids. CDR3 in DNA: TGCGCCAGCAGCTTGGCCACATTAAATGAGCAGTTCTTC. Encoded protein: CASSLATLNEQFF.

The chain combines TRBV27 with TRBJ2-3; 13 bases match TRBD2. V gave up 6 bases and J gave up 5 bases; unmatched junction bases: 8. The V gene's germline CDR1 is MNHEY and CDR2 SMNVEV (reference sequence). The CDR3 totals 16 residues. The CDR3 is CASSLGLAGVVDTQYF. The CDR3 DNA reads as TGTGCCAGCAGCCTAGGACTAGCGGGAGTCGTAGATACGCAGTATTTT.

The chain has TRBV30 and TRBJ2-7; 8 bases map to TRBD1. The V and J ends lost 0 bases and 1 base, in that order; junction bases with no gene match: 11. Germline V gives CDR1 GTSNPN, CDR2 SVGIG (reference sequence). There are 17 residues in the CDR3. CDR3 residues: CAWSVRDRGYTSYEQYF. CDR3 nucleotides: TGTGCCTGGAGTGTACGAGACAGGGGATATACGTCCTACGAGCAGTACTTC. The full variable domain, rest sourced from reference TRBV30 and TRBJ2-7, is SQTIHQWPATLVQPVGSPLSLECTVEGTSNPNLYWYRQAAGRGLQLLFYSVGIGQISSEVPQNLSASRPQDRQFILSSKKLLLSDSGFYLCAWSVRDRGYTSYEQYFGPGTRLTVT.

This chain uses TRBV6-1 with TRBJ2-7; 10 bases are a match to TRBD2. The CDR3 length is 15 residues. V lost 3 bases and J lost 6; bases outside the gene matches: 8. Germline lookup yields CDR1 MNHNS and CDR2 SASEGT. CDR3 amino acids: CASSELGAGGREQYF. DNA of the CDR3: TGTGCCAGCAGTGAGCTCGGAGCGGGAGGGCGCGAGCAGTACTTC.

This chain uses TRBV10-2 with TRBJ2-1; tentative D call: TRBD2 (6 bases). The CDR3 has 15 residues. Germline loops: CDR1 WSHSY, CDR2 SAAADI. The ends were cut back, 1 base at V and 10 bases at J, with 17 bases in the middle. The CDR3 loop reads CASSELVARDSEQFF. In DNA form, the CDR3 reads TGCGCCAGCAGTGAGTTAGTGGCTCGGGACTCAGAGCAGTTCTTC.

For the CDR3, the DNA is TGCGCCAGCAGCCTCATCAGGGGGGATGAGCAGTTCTTC. It translates to CASSLIRGDEQFF. This chain uses TRBV5-1 with TRBJ2-1, with TRBD1 as a possible D gene (7 bases). V lost 4 bases, J lost 8 bases, and 13 bases lay in between. The CDR3 contains 13 residues. Germline V lookup: CDR1 SGHRS, CDR2 YFSETQ.

This clone was recorded only once. A read error is the likely source, as a far larger clone sits one nucleotide away. This chain links TRBV7-8 with TRBJ1-2; D gene unclear. This CDR3 has 16 amino acids. V gave up 1 base and J gave up 9 bases, with 21 bases separating them. Germline V lookup: CDR1 SGHVS, CDR2 FQNEAQ. The CDR3, as DNA: TGTGCCAGCAGCTTAGGAAAAAGGGAGAGCCTAAGGAGCTACACCTTC. Amino acid sequence: CASSLGKRESLRSYTF.